Listed below are T cell receptor beta chains from one sample, sequenced in a study of graft-versus-host responses after intestinal transplantation. Profiling relied on immunoSEQ multiplex PCR, and the TCRdb table lists in-frame clones only, not all of them. The table includes about 54,000 clones, under 95% detected once. This specimen consisted of PBMCs, obtained around 95 weeks after intestinal transplant. The receptors shown here come from a human patient who received an intestinal transplant, so some T cells may come from the graft donor. Both conserved end residues are part of each CDR3. The D gene is left open where the match is weak. Where a row states a size, it is once, few, many or the class of an expanded clone; other rows omit it.

j_gene | d_gene | abundance | v_gene | CDR3aa | CDR3nt
TRBJ1-2 | - | - | TRBV2 | CASSGFPQNYGYTF | TGTGCCAGCAGTGGATTTCCCCAAAACTATGGCTACACCTTC
TRBJ2-3 | - | - | TRBV13 | CAGAPRGSTDTQYF | TGTGCCGGGGCCCCCCGGGGGAGCACAGATACGCAGTATTTT
TRBJ2-1 | - | - | TRBV29-1 | CSVEVRGYNEQFF | TGCAGCGTTGAGGTCCGGGGTTACAATGAGCAGTTCTTC
TRBJ1-1 | - | - | TRBV11-3 | CASSGYTEAFF | TGTGCCAGCAGTGGGTACACTGAAGCTTTCTTT
TRBJ1-4 | - | once | TRBV9 | CASSTTPGGNEKLFF | TGTGCCAGCAGCACCACTCCCGGGGGTAATGAAAAACTGTTTTTT
TRBJ1-5 | - | few | TRBV7-6 | CASSLYNQPQHF | TGTGCCAGCAGCTTATACAATCAGCCCCAGCATTTT
TRBJ2-1 | - | - | TRBV18 | CASSPTVDPLFYNEQFF | TGTGCCAGCTCACCAACTGTAGACCCTTTATTTTACAATGAGCAGTTCTTC
TRBJ2-7 | TRBD1 | - | TRBV5-4 | CASSFDRGRVYEQYF | TGTGCCAGCAGCTTCGACAGGGGGCGTGTATACGAGCAGTACTTC
TRBJ2-1 | - | - | TRBV6-5 | CAGSVGRFSYNEQFF | TGTGCCGGATCCGTCGGTAGATTCTCCTACAATGAGCAGTTCTTC
TRBJ1-1 | - | once | TRBV13 | CASSDGPQATEAFF | TGTGCCAGCAGCGATGGACCCCAGGCCACTGAAGCTTTCTTT
TRBJ2-1 | - | - | TRBV15 | CATSTRVSFPNEQFF | TGTGCCACCAGCACCAGGGTAAGTTTCCCCAATGAGCAGTTCTTC
TRBJ1-5 | - | - | TRBV27 | CASSSSGVHQPQHF | TGTGCCAGCAGTTCCTCAGGGGTGCATCAGCCCCAGCATTTT
TRBJ1-2 | - | - | TRBV19 | CASRWGDGYTF | TGTGCCAGTAGATGGGGAGATGGCTACACCTTC
TRBJ2-3 | - | - | TRBV10-3 | CAISEGLSSYTDTQYF | TGTGCCATCAGTGAGGGACTATCCTCTTACACAGATACGCAGTATTTT
TRBJ2-5 | TRBD2 | - | TRBV4-2 | CASSQDEDCGKRGDKERETQYF | TGTGCCAGCAGCCAAGATGAAGATTGCGGAAAGCGGGGGGATAAAGAGAGGGAGACCCAGTACTTC
TRBJ1-6 | - | - | TRBV7-2 | CASSSRMTGSSPLHF | TGTGCCAGCAGCTCCCGTATGACGGGTTCCTCACCCCTCCACTTT
TRBJ1-1 | - | - | TRBV2 | CASSAGRGTAFF | TGTGCCAGCAGTGCGGGTAGGGGAACAGCTTTCTTT
TRBJ1-5 | - | - | TRBV6-5 | CASSYSAPGRNQPQHF | TGTGCCAGCAGTTACTCGGCCCCGGGCCGAAATCAGCCCCAGCATTTT
TRBJ2-6 | TRBD1 | - | TRBV18 | CASSPVVRQGYGANVLTF | TGTGCCAGCTCACCTGTCGTCCGACAGGGTTATGGGGCCAACGTCCTGACTTTC
TRBJ2-5 | TRBD2 | - | TRBV5-6 | CASSSGTSGRPQETQYF | TGTGCCAGCAGCTCGGGGACTAGCGGGCGCCCACAAGAGACCCAGTACTTC
TRBJ2-7 | - | - | TRBV9 | CASSVAGTKLGEQYF | TGTGCCAGCAGCGTAGCGGGGACCAAGTTGGGCGAGCAGTACTTC